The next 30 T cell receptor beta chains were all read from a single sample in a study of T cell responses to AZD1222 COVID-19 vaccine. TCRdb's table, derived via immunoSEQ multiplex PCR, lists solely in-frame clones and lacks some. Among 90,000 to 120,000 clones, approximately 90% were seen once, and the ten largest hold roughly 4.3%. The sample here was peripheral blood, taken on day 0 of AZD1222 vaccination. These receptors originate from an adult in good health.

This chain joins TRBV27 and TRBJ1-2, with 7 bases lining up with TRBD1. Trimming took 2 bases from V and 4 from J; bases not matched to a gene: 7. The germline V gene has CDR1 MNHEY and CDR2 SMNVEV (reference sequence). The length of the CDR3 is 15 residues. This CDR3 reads CASSLGRDSGYGYTF. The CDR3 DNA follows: TGTGCCAGCAGTTTAGGTAGGGACAGTGGCTATGGCTACACCTTC.

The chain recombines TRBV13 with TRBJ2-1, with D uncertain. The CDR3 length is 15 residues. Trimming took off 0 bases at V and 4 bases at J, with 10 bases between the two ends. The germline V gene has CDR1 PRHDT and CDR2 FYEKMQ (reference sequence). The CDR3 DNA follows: TGTGCCAGCAGCTTAGGGCGTGGTTTGTACAATGAGCAGTTCTTC. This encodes CASSLGRGLYNEQFF.

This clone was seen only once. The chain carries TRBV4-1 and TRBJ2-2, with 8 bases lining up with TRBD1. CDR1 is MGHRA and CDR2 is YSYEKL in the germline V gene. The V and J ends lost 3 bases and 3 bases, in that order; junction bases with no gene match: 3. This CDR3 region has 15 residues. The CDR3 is CASSQEDRDTGELFF. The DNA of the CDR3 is TGCGCCAGCAGCCAGGAGGACAGGGACACCGGGGAGCTGTTTTTT.

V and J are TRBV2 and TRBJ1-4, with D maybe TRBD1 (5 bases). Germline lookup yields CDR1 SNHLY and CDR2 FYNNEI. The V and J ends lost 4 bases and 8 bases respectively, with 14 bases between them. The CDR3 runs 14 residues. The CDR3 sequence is CASSVGQGEEKLFF. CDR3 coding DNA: TGTGCCAGCAGTGTAGGGCAGGGTGAGGAAAAACTGTTTTTT.

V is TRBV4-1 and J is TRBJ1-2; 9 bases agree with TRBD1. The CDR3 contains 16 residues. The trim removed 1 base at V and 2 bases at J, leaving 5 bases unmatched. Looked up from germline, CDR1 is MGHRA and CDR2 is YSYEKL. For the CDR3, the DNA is TGCGCCAGCAGCCAAGTGACCGGGACAGGGAACTATGGCTACACCTTC. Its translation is CASSQVTGTGNYGYTF.

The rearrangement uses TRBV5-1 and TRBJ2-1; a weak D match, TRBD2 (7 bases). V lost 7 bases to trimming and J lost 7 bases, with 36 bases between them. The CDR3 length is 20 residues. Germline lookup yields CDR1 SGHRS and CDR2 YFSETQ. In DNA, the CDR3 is TGCGCCAGCCGCGGGGGCCCTCGGGGTCGTCGGGCTACAATGGGGAATGAGCAGTTCTTC. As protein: CASRGGPRGRRATMGNEQFF.

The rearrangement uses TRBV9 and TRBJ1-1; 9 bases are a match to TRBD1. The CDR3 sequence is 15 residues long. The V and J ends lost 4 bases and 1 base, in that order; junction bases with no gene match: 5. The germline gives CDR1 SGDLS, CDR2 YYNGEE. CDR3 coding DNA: TGTGCCAGCAGCTCACGGACAGGGGAGAACACTGAAGCTTTCTTT. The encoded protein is CASSSRTGENTEAFF.

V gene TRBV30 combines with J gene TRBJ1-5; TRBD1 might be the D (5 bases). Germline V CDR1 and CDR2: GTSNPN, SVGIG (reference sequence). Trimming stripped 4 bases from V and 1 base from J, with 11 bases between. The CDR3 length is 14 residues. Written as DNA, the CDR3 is TGTGCCTGGATGGACCGGGGCAGCAATCAGCCCCAGCATTTT. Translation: CAWMDRGSNQPQHF.

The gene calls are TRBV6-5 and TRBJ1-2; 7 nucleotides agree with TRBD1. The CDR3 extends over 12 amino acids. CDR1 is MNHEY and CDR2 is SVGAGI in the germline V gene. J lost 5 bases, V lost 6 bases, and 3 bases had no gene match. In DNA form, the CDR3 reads TGTGCCAGCAGCCAGGGACAGTATGGCTACACCTTC. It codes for CASSQGQYGYTF.

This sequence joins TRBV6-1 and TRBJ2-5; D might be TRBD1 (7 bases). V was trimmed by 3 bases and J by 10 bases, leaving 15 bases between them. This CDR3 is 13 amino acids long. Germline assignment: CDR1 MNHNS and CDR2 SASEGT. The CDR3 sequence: CASSEFIRGVQYF. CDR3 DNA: TGTGCCAGCAGTGAGTTTATCAGGGGGGTCCAGTACTTC.

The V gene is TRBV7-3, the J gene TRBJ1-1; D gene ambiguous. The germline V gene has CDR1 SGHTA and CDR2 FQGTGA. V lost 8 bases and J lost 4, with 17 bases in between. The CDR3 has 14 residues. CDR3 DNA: TGTGCCAGCTCCCTTGTTCCGGGGTCCACTGAAGCTTTCTTT. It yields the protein CASSLVPGSTEAFF.

The CDR3, as DNA: TGTGCCAGCAGCCTGTCAGGGATCGGAGGCTACACCTTC. Translating gives CASSLSGIGGYTF. The chain links TRBV3-1 (or the pseudogene TRBV3-2) to TRBJ1-2, with D possibly matching TRBD1 (5 bases). Germline V gene sequence: CDR1 LGHDT, CDR2 YNNKEL (reference sequence). CDR3 length: 13 residues. The ends were cut back, 4 bases at V and 8 bases at J, with 14 bases in the middle.

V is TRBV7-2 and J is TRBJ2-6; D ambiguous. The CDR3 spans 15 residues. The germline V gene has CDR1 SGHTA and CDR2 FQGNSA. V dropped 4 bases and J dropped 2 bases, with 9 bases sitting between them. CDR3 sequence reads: CASSSQAAGANVLTF. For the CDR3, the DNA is TGTGCCAGCAGCTCCCAGGCGGCTGGGGCCAACGTCCTGACTTTC.

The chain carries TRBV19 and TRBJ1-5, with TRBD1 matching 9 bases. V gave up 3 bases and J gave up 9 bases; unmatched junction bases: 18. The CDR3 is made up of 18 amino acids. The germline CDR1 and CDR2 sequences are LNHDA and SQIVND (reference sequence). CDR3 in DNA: TGTGCCAGTAGTATCGAGGGTCTCACAGGGGGCAGGGGTTGGCCCCAGCATTTT. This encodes CASSIEGLTGGRGWPQHF.

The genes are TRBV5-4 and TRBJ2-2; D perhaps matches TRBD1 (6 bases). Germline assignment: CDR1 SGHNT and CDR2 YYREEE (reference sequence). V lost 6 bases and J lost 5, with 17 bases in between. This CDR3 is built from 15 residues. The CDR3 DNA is TGTGCCAGCACCCAGGGGAGAGGGCGGACCGGGGAGCTGTTTTTT. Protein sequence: CASTQGRGRTGELFF.

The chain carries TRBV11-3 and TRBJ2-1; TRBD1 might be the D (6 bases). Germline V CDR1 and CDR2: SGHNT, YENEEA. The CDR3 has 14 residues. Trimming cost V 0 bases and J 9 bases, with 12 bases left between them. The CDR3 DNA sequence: TGTGCCAGCAGCTTAGATCTACAGGGTAGTGAGCAGTTCTTC. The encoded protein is CASSLDLQGSEQFF.

The DNA of the CDR3 is TGTGCCAGCAGTTTTGGGCAGACAAGCTCCTACGAGCAGTACTTC. Its protein is CASSFGQTSSYEQYF. The chain uses TRBV27 and TRBJ2-7; D remains unclear. Trimming shortened V by 3 bases and J by 0 bases, and 12 bases separated the two germline ends. The CDR3 is 15 residues long. Germline CDR1 is MNHEY and CDR2 is SMNVEV (reference sequence).

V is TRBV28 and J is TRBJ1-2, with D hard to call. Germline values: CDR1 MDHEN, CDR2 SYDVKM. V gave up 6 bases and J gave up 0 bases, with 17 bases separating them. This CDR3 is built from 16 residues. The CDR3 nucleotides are TGTGCCAGCAGAGATCGGGAAAAGGGAGCTAACTATGGCTACACCTTC. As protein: CASRDREKGANYGYTF.

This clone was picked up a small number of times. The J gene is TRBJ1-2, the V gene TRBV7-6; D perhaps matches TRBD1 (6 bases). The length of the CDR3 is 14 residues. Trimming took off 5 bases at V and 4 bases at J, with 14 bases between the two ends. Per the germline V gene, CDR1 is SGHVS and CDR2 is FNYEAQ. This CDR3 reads CASSPIDRTYGYTF. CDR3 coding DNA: TGTGCCAGCAGCCCAATTGACAGGACCTATGGCTACACCTTC.

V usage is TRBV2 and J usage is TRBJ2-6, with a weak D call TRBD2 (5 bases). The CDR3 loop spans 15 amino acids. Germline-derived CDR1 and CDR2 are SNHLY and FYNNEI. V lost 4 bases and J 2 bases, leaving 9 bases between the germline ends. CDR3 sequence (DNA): TGTGCCAGCAGTGTGGCGGGTACTGGGGCCAACGTCCTGACTTTC. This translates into CASSVAGTGANVLTF.

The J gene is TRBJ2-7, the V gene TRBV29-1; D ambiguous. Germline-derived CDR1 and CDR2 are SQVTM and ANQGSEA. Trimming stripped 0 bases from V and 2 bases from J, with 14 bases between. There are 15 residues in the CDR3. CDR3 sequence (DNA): TGCAGCGTTGAAGATTTCAGGACCGGAGCCTACGAGCAGTACTTC. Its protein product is CSVEDFRTGAYEQYF.

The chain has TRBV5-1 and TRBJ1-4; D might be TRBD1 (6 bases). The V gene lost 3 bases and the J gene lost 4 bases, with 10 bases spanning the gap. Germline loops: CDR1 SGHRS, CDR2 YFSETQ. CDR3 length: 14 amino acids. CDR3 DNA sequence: TGCGCCAGCAGCTCAACAGGGAGTAATGAAAAACTGTTTTTT. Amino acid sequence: CASSSTGSNEKLFF.

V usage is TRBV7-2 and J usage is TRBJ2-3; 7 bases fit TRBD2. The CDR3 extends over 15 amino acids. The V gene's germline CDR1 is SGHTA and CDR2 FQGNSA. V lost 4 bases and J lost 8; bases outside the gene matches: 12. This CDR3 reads CASSSRTGGSSTQYF. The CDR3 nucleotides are TGTGCCAGCAGCTCCCGCACCGGGGGGTCGAGTACGCAGTATTTT.

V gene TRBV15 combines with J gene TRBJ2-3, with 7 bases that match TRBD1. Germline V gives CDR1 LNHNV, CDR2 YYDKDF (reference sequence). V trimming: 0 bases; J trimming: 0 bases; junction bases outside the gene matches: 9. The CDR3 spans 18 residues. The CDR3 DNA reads TGTGCCACCAGCAGAGATAGGGGCCTGACAGGGAGCACAGATACGCAGTATTTT. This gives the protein CATSRDRGLTGSTDTQYF. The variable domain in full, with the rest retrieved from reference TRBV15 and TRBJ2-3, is DAMVIQNPRYQVTQFGKPVTLSCSQTLNHNVMYWYQQKSSQAPKLLFHYYDKDFNNEADTPDNFQSRRPNTSFCFLDIRSPGLGDTAMYLCATSRDRGLTGSTDTQYFGPGTRLTVL.

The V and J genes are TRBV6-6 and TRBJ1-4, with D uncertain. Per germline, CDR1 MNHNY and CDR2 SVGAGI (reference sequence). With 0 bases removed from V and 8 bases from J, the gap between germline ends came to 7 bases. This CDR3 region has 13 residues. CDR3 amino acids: CASSYSAREKLFF. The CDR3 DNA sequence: TGTGCCAGCAGTTACTCTGCCAGGGAAAAACTGTTTTTT.

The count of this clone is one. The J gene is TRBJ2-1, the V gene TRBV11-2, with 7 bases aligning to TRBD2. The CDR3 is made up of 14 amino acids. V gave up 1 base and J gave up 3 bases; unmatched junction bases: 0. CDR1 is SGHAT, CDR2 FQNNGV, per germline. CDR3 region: CASSLGTSYNEQFF. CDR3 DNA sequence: TGTGCCAGCAGCTTAGGGACTAGCTACAATGAGCAGTTCTTC.

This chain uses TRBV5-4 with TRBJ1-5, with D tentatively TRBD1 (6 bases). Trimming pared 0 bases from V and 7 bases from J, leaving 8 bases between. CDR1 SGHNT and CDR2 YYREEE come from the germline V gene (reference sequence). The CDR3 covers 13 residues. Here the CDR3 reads CASSLDRDQPQHF. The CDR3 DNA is TGTGCCAGCAGCTTGGACAGGGACCAGCCCCAGCATTTT. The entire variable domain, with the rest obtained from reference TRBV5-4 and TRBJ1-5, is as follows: ETGVTQSPTHLIKTRGQQVTLRCSSQSGHNTVSWYQQALGQGPQFIFQYYREEENGRGNFPPRFSGLQFPNYSSELNVNALELDDSALYLCASSLDRDQPQHFGDGTRLSIL.

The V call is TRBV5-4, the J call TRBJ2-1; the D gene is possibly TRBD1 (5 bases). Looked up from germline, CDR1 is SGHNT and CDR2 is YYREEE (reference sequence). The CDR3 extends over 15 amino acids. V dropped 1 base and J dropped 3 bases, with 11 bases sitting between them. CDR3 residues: CASSLRQTYYNEQFF. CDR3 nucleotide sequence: TGTGCCAGCAGCTTGAGACAGACCTACTACAATGAGCAGTTCTTC.

This CDR3 is CASGGGTRGYTF. Written as DNA, the CDR3 is TGTGCCAGCGGAGGGGGGACTAGGGGCTACACCTTC. V is TRBV9 and J is TRBJ1-2, with a weak D call TRBD1 (6 bases). V lost 7 bases to trimming and J lost 8 bases, with 15 bases between them. Germline CDR1 is SGDLS and CDR2 is YYNGEE. This CDR3 region has 12 residues.

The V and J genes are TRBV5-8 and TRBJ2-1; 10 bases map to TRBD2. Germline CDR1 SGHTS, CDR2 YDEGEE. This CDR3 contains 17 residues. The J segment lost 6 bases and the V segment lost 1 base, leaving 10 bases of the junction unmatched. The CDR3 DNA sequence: TGTGCCAGCAGCTTGCGTTTTTCACTAGCGGGACCCAATGAGCAGTTCTTC. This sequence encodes CASSLRFSLAGPNEQFF. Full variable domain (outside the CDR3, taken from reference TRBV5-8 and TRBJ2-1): EAGVTQSPTHLIKTRGQQATLRCSPISGHTSVYWYQQALGLGLQFLLWYDEGEERNRGNFPPRFSGRQFPNYSSELNVNALELEDSALYLCASSLRFSLAGPNEQFFGPGTRLTVL.